Below are 32 T cell receptor beta chains sequenced from a single sample in a study of cytomegalovirus exposure and HLA in healthy donors. Primers included in the PCR were 60 Vbeta and 13 Jbeta primers. Generated by immunoSEQ multiplex PCR, the TCRdb table keeps only in-frame clones and is missing some. The table includes fewer than 250,000 clones, about three quarters detected once. Sequenced input: PBMCs. These receptors came from a male donor in good health and CMV-seronegative.

The chain carries TRBV4-2 and TRBJ1-4; D possibly corresponds to TRBD1 (5 bases). Germline CDR1 reads LGHNA; CDR2 reads YNFKEQ. This CDR3 has 15 residues. Trimming stripped 4 bases from V and 0 bases from J, with 9 bases between. Here the CDR3 DNA reads TGTGCCAGCAGCCCTGACAGTGCAACTAATGAAAAACTGTTTTTT. Residues: CASSPDSATNEKLFF.

The gene calls are TRBV5-6 and TRBJ2-5; a weak D match, TRBD1 (6 bases). The CDR3 has 13 amino acids. The germline gives CDR1 SGHDT, CDR2 YYEEEE. Trimming cost V 0 bases and J 5 bases, with 8 bases left between them. CDR3 DNA: TGTGCCAGCAGCTTGGGCCAGGGGGAGACCCAGTACTTC. It is translated as CASSLGQGETQYF.

This clone has a handful of counts. The rearrangement uses TRBV4-1 and TRBJ2-7; possibly TRBD1 for D (5 bases). The germline gives CDR1 MGHRA, CDR2 YSYEKL. The V gene lost 1 base and the J gene lost 4 bases, with 14 bases spanning the gap. CDR3 length equals 15 residues. The CDR3, as DNA: TGCGCCAGCAGCCAAGTCTGGGGCCTGGCTTACGAGCAGTACTTC. It yields the protein CASSQVWGLAYEQYF.

The chain couples TRBV7-9 to TRBJ2-3; the match to TRBD2 covers 10 bases. CDR1 SEHNR and CDR2 FQNEAQ come from the germline V gene (reference sequence). V lost 4 bases and J lost 3; bases outside the gene matches: 4. The CDR3 extends over 15 amino acids. CDR3 amino acids: CASSYSGGVTDTQYF. CDR3 sequence (DNA): TGTGCCAGCAGCTACAGCGGGGGGGTTACAGATACGCAGTATTTT.

This clone was detected only once. This rearrangement joins TRBV27 to TRBJ2-1; 7 bases align to TRBD2. The germline V gene encodes CDR1 MNHEY and CDR2 SMNVEV (reference sequence). This CDR3 is built from 12 residues. V shed 3 bases and J 10 bases; nucleotides not matched to a gene: 3. DNA of the CDR3: TGTGCCAGCAGTTTCCAGGGAGGGGAGCAGTTCTTC. It codes for CASSFQGGEQFF.

The chain joins TRBV7-2 to TRBJ1-4; D gene ambiguous. V lost 5 bases, J lost 3 bases, and 7 bases lay in between. Germline assignment: CDR1 SGHTA and CDR2 FQGNSA. The CDR3 consists of 13 residues. The CDR3 loop reads CASSLPPNEKLFF. The CDR3 region has the DNA TGTGCCAGCAGCCTTCCCCCTAATGAAAAACTGTTTTTT.

The chain couples TRBV28 to TRBJ1-2; tentative D call: TRBD1 (6 bases). Germline V gene lookup returns CDR1 MDHEN and CDR2 SYDVKM. The length of the CDR3 is 14 residues. V was clipped by 2 bases and J by 13 bases, with 20 bases between them. CDR3 protein: CASSLPRGQPLFTF. DNA of the CDR3: TGTGCCAGCAGTTTACCCCGAGGACAGCCCCTCTTCACCTTC.

The chain has TRBV7-9 and TRBJ2-7, with TRBD2 matching over 14 bases. Germline CDR1 is SEHNR and CDR2 is FQNEAQ (reference sequence). V shed 3 bases, J shed 0 bases, and the junction held 7 bases outside the gene matches. The CDR3 runs 18 residues. The CDR3 DNA follows: TGTGCCAGCAGCTTCCCCGGGACTAGCGGGAGAGCCTCCTACGAGCAGTACTTC. It specifies CASSFPGTSGRASYEQYF. Full variable domain (outside the CDR3, taken from reference TRBV7-9 and TRBJ2-7): DTGVSQNPRHKITKRGQNVTFRCDPISEHNRLYWYRQTLGQGPEFLTYFQNEAQLEKSRLLSDRFSAERPKGSFSTLEIQRTEQGDSAMYLCASSFPGTSGRASYEQYFGPGTRLTVT.

The genes are TRBV6-4 and TRBJ1-1; a possible D gene is TRBD1 (6 bases). Trimming shortened V by 7 bases and J by 1 base, and 13 bases separated the two germline ends. Germline CDR1 and CDR2: MRHNA and SNTAGT. The CDR3 contains 14 residues. The CDR3 spells CASKGQPTNTEAFF. In DNA, the CDR3 is TGTGCCAGCAAAGGACAGCCAACGAACACTGAAGCTTTCTTT.

This clone was seen only once. The chain links TRBV10-3 to TRBJ1-4; 9 nucleotides agree with TRBD1. Germline lookup yields CDR1 ENHRY and CDR2 SYGVKD. This CDR3 is 16 amino acids long. Trimming took 0 bases from V and 7 from J; bases not matched to a gene: 6. The CDR3 reads CAISESPTGGFEKLFF. In DNA, the CDR3 is TGTGCCATCAGTGAGTCACCGACAGGGGGTTTTGAAAAACTGTTTTTT.

This chain joins TRBV5-4 and TRBJ2-2, with D possibly TRBD2 on 5 matching bases. The CDR3 is 12 amino acids. V lost 1 base to trimming and J lost 7 bases, with 5 bases between them. Germline lookup yields CDR1 SGHNT and CDR2 YYREEE (reference sequence). The CDR3: CASSLTSGELFF. DNA for the CDR3: TGTGCCAGCAGCTTGACTAGCGGGGAGCTGTTTTTT.

The V call is TRBV27, the J call TRBJ1-5, with D perhaps TRBD1 (5 bases). Germline loops: CDR1 MNHEY, CDR2 SMNVEV (reference sequence). V was clipped by 2 bases and J by 3 bases, with 8 bases between them. This CDR3 comprises 14 residues. The CDR3 spells CASSLRQNNQPQHF. In DNA form, the CDR3 reads TGTGCCAGCAGTTTAAGACAGAACAATCAGCCCCAGCATTTT.

This clone was observed a few times. V gene TRBV29-1 combines with J gene TRBJ2-7; 8 nucleotides match TRBD1. CDR1 and CDR2 (germline): SQVTM, ANQGSEA. The V segment lost 6 bases and the J segment 7 bases; nucleotides outside the gene matches: 5. The CDR3 loop spans 11 amino acids. CDR3 loop: CSVAQGGEQYF. CDR3 nucleotide sequence: TGCAGCGTCGCACAGGGGGGTGAGCAGTACTTC.

This clone occurred a few times. The J gene is TRBJ1-1, the V gene TRBV5-6; D may be TRBD1 (6 bases). The V end lost 5 bases, the J end lost 5 bases, and 16 bases lay between the germline ends. This CDR3 contains 14 residues. Germline CDR1 and CDR2: SGHDT and YYEEEE. The CDR3 sequence is CASRIWTDLTEAFF. The CDR3 DNA follows: TGTGCCAGCAGAATTTGGACAGATCTAACTGAAGCTTTCTTT.

The chain uses TRBV6-5 and TRBJ1-6, with TRBD1 identical over 7 bases. Germline trimming cut 6 bases from V and 9 bases from J; bases unmatched to any gene: 8. The CDR3 covers 14 residues. CDR1 is MNHEY and CDR2 is SVGAGI in the germline V gene. The CDR3 loop reads CASSLDRAGSPLHF. In nucleotides, the CDR3 is TGTGCCAGCAGCCTAGACAGGGCGGGTTCACCCCTCCACTTT.

The chain employs TRBV4-2 and TRBJ2-2, with unresolved D. V lost 0 bases and J lost 6, with 20 bases in between. This CDR3 spans 18 amino acids. Per the germline V gene, CDR1 is LGHNA and CDR2 is YNFKEQ. In nucleotides, the CDR3 is TGTGCCAGCAGCCAAGATCTCGCACGAGGATTCGTGCCCGGGGAGCTGTTTTTT. Translated, it gives CASSQDLARGFVPGELFF.

This chain links TRBV6-4 with TRBJ1-5; no definite D call. CDR3 length: 13 amino acids. Germline V gene sequence: CDR1 MRHNA, CDR2 SNTAGT. V lost 5 bases to trimming and J lost 3 bases, with 8 bases between them. The CDR3 protein is CASSKLPNQPQHF. CDR3 in DNA: TGTGCCAGCAGTAAACTGCCCAATCAGCCCCAGCATTTT.

Only one count was recorded for this clone. CDR3: CASSSRASPIYEQYF. The CDR3 DNA sequence: TGTGCCAGCAGTTCGAGAGCTTCTCCCATCTACGAGCAGTACTTC. The V gene is TRBV6-5, the J gene TRBJ2-7; D not certain. Germline V gene lookup returns CDR1 MNHEY and CDR2 SVGAGI. The CDR3 covers 15 residues. Trimming pared 4 bases from V and 3 bases from J, leaving 16 bases between.

The chain combines TRBV4-2 with TRBJ1-3, with D possibly TRBD1 on 5 matching bases. Trimming left V 0 bases short and J 0 bases short, with 9 bases between. Germline V gene lookup returns CDR1 LGHNA and CDR2 YNFKEQ. CDR3 length equals 16 residues. The chain's CDR3 is CASSQEIRVSGNTIYF. In DNA form, the CDR3 reads TGTGCCAGCAGCCAAGAGATCAGGGTCTCTGGAAACACCATATATTTT.

The chain couples TRBV20-1 to TRBJ2-7, with D possibly matching TRBD2 (5 bases). The CDR3 covers 11 residues. The V and J ends lost 5 bases and 3 bases respectively, with 8 bases between them. CDR1 and CDR2 (germline): DFQATT, SNEGSKA (reference sequence). Here the CDR3 reads CSAYGDYEQYF. The CDR3 nucleotides read TGCAGTGCTTACGGGGACTACGAGCAGTACTTC.

The gene calls are TRBV5-1 and TRBJ2-5; 16 bases agree with TRBD2. The CDR3 is 19 amino acids. CDR1 is SGHRS, CDR2 YFSETQ, per germline. Trimming removed 4 bases from V and 3 bases from J; junction bases left unmatched: 12. The CDR3 reads CASSLGLAGGLEGEETQYF. The CDR3 nucleotides read TGCGCCAGCAGCCTGGGACTAGCGGGAGGGCTGGAGGGGGAAGAGACCCAGTACTTC.

The rearrangement links TRBV21-1 to TRBJ1-5. TRBV21-1 constitutes a pseudogene. The CDR3 is made up of 14 amino acids. The CDR3 DNA reads as TGTGTCAGCAGCAAGGCGGATAGCAATCAGCCCCAGCATTTT. As protein: CVSSKADSNQPQHF.

The gene calls are TRBV6-6 and TRBJ1-3, with D possibly being TRBD1 (5 bases). Germline CDR1 and CDR2: MNHNY and SVGAGI (reference sequence). The CDR3 is made up of 15 amino acids. V was shortened by 2 bases and J by 0 bases, with 8 bases between the two germline ends. This CDR3 reads CASSYDSISGNTIYF. CDR3 sequence (DNA): TGTGCCAGCAGTTACGACAGTATCTCTGGAAACACCATATATTTT.

The chain carries TRBV28 and TRBJ1-1; 7 bases are a match to TRBD1. V gave up 3 bases and J gave up 4 bases; unmatched junction bases: 8. Per germline, CDR1 MDHEN and CDR2 SYDVKM. The CDR3 loop spans 15 amino acids. In DNA form, the CDR3 reads TGTGCCAGCAGTTTCCCGAGACAGGGAAGCACTGAAGCTTTCTTT. It yields the protein CASSFPRQGSTEAFF. Combining the CDR3 with reference TRBV28 and TRBJ1-1 gives the whole variable domain DVKVTQSSRYLVKRTGEKVFLECVQDMDHENMFWYRQDPGLGLRLIYFSYDVKMKEKGDIPEGYSVSREKKERFSLILESASTNQTSMYLCASSFPRQGSTEAFFGQGTRLTVV.

The gene calls are TRBV6-1 and TRBJ2-3; 8 nucleotides line up with TRBD2. The ends lost 1 base at V and 2 bases at J; junction bases unmatched: 11. Germline V gene lookup returns CDR1 MNHNS and CDR2 SASEGT. This CDR3 contains 18 residues. The CDR3, as DNA: TGTGCCAGCAGTGAAGGGCCCCCTGGCGGGGGGCCCACAGATACGCAGTATTTT. This sequence encodes CASSEGPPGGGPTDTQYF.

The chain uses TRBV5-4 and TRBJ2-3; maybe TRBD2 (6 bases). V lost 4 bases, J lost 5 bases, and 11 bases lay in between. This CDR3 is built from 13 residues. The V gene's germline CDR1 is SGHNT and CDR2 YYREEE (reference sequence). This CDR3 is CASSGMGGDTQYF. CDR3 nucleotides: TGTGCCAGCAGCGGAATGGGGGGAGATACGCAGTATTTT. The variable domain in full, completed from reference TRBV5-4 and TRBJ2-3, reads ETGVTQSPTHLIKTRGQQVTLRCSSQSGHNTVSWYQQALGQGPQFIFQYYREEENGRGNFPPRFSGLQFPNYSSELNVNALELDDSALYLCASSGMGGDTQYFGPGTRLTVL.

This clone was counted only a few times. The chain uses TRBV30 and TRBJ2-3; no reliable D call. Germline CDR1 and CDR2: GTSNPN and SVGIG (reference sequence). Trimming cost V 3 bases and J 2 bases, with 12 bases left between them. This CDR3 region has 14 residues. CDR3: CAWRTPRPTDTQYF. CDR3 nucleotides: TGTGCCTGGAGGACCCCTAGGCCCACAGATACGCAGTATTTT.

The V call is TRBV5-6, the J call TRBJ1-1; D is ambiguous. V was pared by 0 bases and J by 8 bases, with 11 bases between. This CDR3 spans 13 amino acids. Germline V gene sequence: CDR1 SGHDT, CDR2 YYEEEE. The CDR3 nucleotides read TGTGCCAGCAGCTTGGCCTCGGGTCCGGAAGCTTTCTTT. This translates into CASSLASGPEAFF.

The chain links TRBV9 to TRBJ2-7; 7 bases fit TRBD1. CDR1 is SGDLS, CDR2 YYNGEE, per germline. The CDR3 is 14 amino acids. With 0 bases clipped from V and 9 bases from J, the junction kept 9 bases outside the gene matches. The CDR3 DNA reads TGTGCCAGCAGCGTAGAGGGACAGATTGGGGGGCAGTACTTC. This codes for CASSVEGQIGGQYF. Full variable domain (remainder filled in from reference TRBV9 and TRBJ2-7): DSGVTQTPKHLITATGQRVTLRCSPRSGDLSVYWYQQSLDQGLQFLIQYYNGEERAKGNILERFSAQQFPDLHSELNLSSLELGDSALYFCASSVEGQIGGQYFGPGTRLTVT.

The chain couples TRBV10-3 to TRBJ1-1; 7 bases are a match to TRBD1. CDR1 is ENHRY, CDR2 SYGVKD, per germline. Germline trimming cut 6 bases from V and 2 bases from J; bases unmatched to any gene: 3. This CDR3 comprises 13 residues. This chain's CDR3 is CAISEGANTEAFF. In DNA, the CDR3 is TGTGCCATCAGCGAGGGGGCAAACACTGAAGCTTTCTTT.

CDR3 region: CASSVEGDRGNTEAFF. The CDR3 DNA reads TGTGCCAGCAGCGTAGAGGGGGACAGGGGAAACACTGAAGCTTTCTTT. The chain has TRBV9 and TRBJ1-1, with 10 positions matching TRBD1. CDR3 length: 16 residues. Looked up from germline, CDR1 is SGDLS and CDR2 is YYNGEE. V lost 0 bases, J lost 2 bases, and 4 bases stayed unmatched.

The gene calls are TRBV29-1 and TRBJ2-1; 9 bases are a match to TRBD2. Germline CDR1 and CDR2: SQVTM and ANQGSEA. The CDR3 is 12 amino acids. The trim removed 8 bases at V and 5 bases at J, leaving 4 bases unmatched. CDR3 amino acids: CSLGLANNEQFF. Written as DNA, the CDR3 is TGCAGCCTGGGACTAGCAAACAATGAGCAGTTCTTC.